Listed here are 24 T cell receptor beta chains from one sample, sequenced in a study of cytotoxic CD8 clonotypes in ibrutinib-treated CLL. Sequencing was performed with immunoSEQ multiplex PCR; in TCRdb, only in-frame clones are kept and a portion is missing. The sample shows nearly 300,000 clones, roughly 76% of them seen only once. The material was PBMCs, obtained at disease progression, from a patient treated with ibrutinib. The origin of the receptors is a human donor with chronic lymphocytic leukemia.

This rearrangement joins TRBV10-3 to TRBJ2-1; perhaps D is TRBD1 or TRBD2 (7 bases each). The CDR3 contains 14 residues. Germline V gene lookup returns CDR1 ENHRY and CDR2 SYGVKD. V lost 8 bases to trimming and J lost 7 bases, with 18 bases between them. The CDR3 region is CAIPGGGPLNEQFF. In DNA, the CDR3 is TGTGCCATCCCAGGGGGAGGGCCGTTGAATGAGCAGTTCTTC.

This sequence joins TRBV5-6 and TRBJ1-2; tentative D call: TRBD1 (5 bases). The CDR3 runs to 13 residues. The germline gives CDR1 SGHDT, CDR2 YYEEEE. The ends were cut back, 5 bases at V and 1 base at J, with 9 bases in the middle. Here the CDR3 DNA reads TGTGCCAGCAGAGTGGGACTTAACTATGGCTACACCTTC. It specifies CASRVGLNYGYTF. Using reference TRBV5-6 and TRBJ1-2 for the parts outside the CDR3, the full variable domain is DAGVTQSPTHLIKTRGQQVTLRCSPKSGHDTVSWYQQALGQGPQFIFQYYEEEERQRGNFPDRFSGHQFPNYSSELNVNALLLGDSALYLCASRVGLNYGYTFGSGTRLTVV.

This chain connects TRBV5-6 to TRBJ2-6, with 9 bases lining up with TRBD1. CDR1 is SGHDT, CDR2 YYEEEE, per germline. V lost 4 bases and J lost 2; bases outside the gene matches: 7. There are 17 residues in the CDR3. In DNA, the CDR3 is TGTGCCAGCAGCCCGGGACAGGGCTTAACTGGGGCCAACGTCCTGACTTTC. Its protein is CASSPGQGLTGANVLTF.

V usage is TRBV14 and J usage is TRBJ2-3; 7 positions match TRBD2. The junction had 9 bases not matched to a gene; V was cut back by 0 bases and J by 0 bases. The germline V gene encodes CDR1 SGHDN and CDR2 FVKESK. The CDR3 contains 18 residues. The DNA of the CDR3 is TGTGCCAGCAGCCAAGATCTCGGGGGGAGTCGGAGCACAGATACGCAGTATTTT. It specifies CASSQDLGGSRSTDTQYF.

The chain couples TRBV4-1 to TRBJ2-7; D call uncertain. Germline V CDR1 and CDR2: MGHRA, YSYEKL. The ends were cut back, 4 bases at V and 4 bases at J, with 11 bases in the middle. The CDR3 covers 13 residues. As DNA, the CDR3 is TGCGCCAGCAGCCCAACGTTGGGATACGAGCAGTACTTC. Translated, it gives CASSPTLGYEQYF.

The DNA for the CDR3 is TGCGCCAGCAGTCAACCTGACAGGGGGATGTCTAACTATGGCTACACCTTC. Protein: CASSQPDRGMSNYGYTF. V usage is TRBV23-1 and J usage is TRBJ1-2; 9 bases agree with TRBD1. TRBV23-1 is an open reading frame, and its role is uncertain. The J segment lost 0 bases and the V segment lost 2 bases, leaving 7 bases of the junction unmatched. CDR3 length: 17 residues.

This chain joins TRBV27 and TRBJ1-2, with D perhaps TRBD1 (5 bases). This CDR3 spans 15 amino acids. Germline V gives CDR1 MNHEY, CDR2 SMNVEV (reference sequence). Trimming took 9 bases from V and 4 from J, leaving 21 bases between them. DNA of the CDR3: TGTGCCAGTACCCCCGGGACTTCGGGGGGCTATGGCTACACCTTC. As protein: CASTPGTSGGYGYTF.

The V and J genes are TRBV7-2 and TRBJ2-7; no clear D gene. Deletions cut 2 bases from V and 5 bases from J, with 7 bases between. CDR3 length: 12 residues. In germline, CDR1 is SGHTA, CDR2 FQGNSA. For the CDR3, the DNA is TGTGCCAGCAGCTTAAACAGCCACGAGCAGTACTTC. Translating gives CASSLNSHEQYF.

The chain couples TRBV19 to TRBJ2-7, with D perhaps matching TRBD2 (6 bases). The CDR3 extends over 14 amino acids. Trimming pared 4 bases from V and 3 bases from J, leaving 13 bases between. CDR1 and CDR2 from the germline V gene are LNHDA and SQIVND (reference sequence). The CDR3 bases are TGTGCCAGTAGTAGACAGTCGGGGGACTACGAGCAGTACTTC. It encodes CASSRQSGDYEQYF.

V is TRBV29-1 and J is TRBJ2-5; 8 bases are a match to TRBD1. The germline CDR1 and CDR2 sequences are SQVTM and ANQGSEA. The CDR3 contains 15 residues. V trimming: 5 bases; J trimming: 1 base; junction bases outside the gene matches: 9. The CDR3 is CSVPPGQGAQETQYF. The CDR3 nucleotides are TGCAGCGTTCCCCCGGGGCAGGGGGCCCAAGAGACCCAGTACTTC.

This clone turned up a few times. The chain has TRBV14 and TRBJ1-2; D gene uncertain. Germline CDR1 SGHDN, CDR2 FVKESK. The CDR3 spans 14 residues. Trimming stripped 4 bases from V and 3 bases from J, with 12 bases between. The CDR3 here is CASSPTVVYYGYTF. The CDR3 bases are TGTGCCAGCAGCCCTACTGTTGTGTACTATGGCTACACCTTC. The full variable domain, rest sourced from reference TRBV14 and TRBJ1-2, is EAGVTQFPSHSVIEKGQTVTLRCDPISGHDNLYWYRRVMGKEIKFLLHFVKESKQDESGMPNNRFLAERTGGTYSTLKVQPAELEDSGVYFCASSPTVVYYGYTFGSGTRLTVV.

The table lists this clone with a count of one. The CDR3 is CASRATGSNTEAFF. CDR3 DNA: TGTGCCAGCAGGGCGACAGGGTCGAACACTGAAGCTTTCTTT. V usage is TRBV6-1 and J usage is TRBJ1-1, with TRBD1 identical over 7 bases. Trimming removed 6 bases from V and 1 base from J; junction bases left unmatched: 5. There are 14 residues in the CDR3. Per the germline V gene, CDR1 is MNHNS and CDR2 is SASEGT.

This clone was detected a few times. The chain links TRBV5-6 to TRBJ2-1; D is unresolved. Germline V gene sequence: CDR1 SGHDT, CDR2 YYEEEE. The germline V and J ends were trimmed by 3 bases and 4 bases, with 2 bases remaining between them. The CDR3 extends over 11 amino acids. CDR3 protein: CASSSYNEQFF. The CDR3 region has the DNA TGTGCCAGCAGCTCTTACAATGAGCAGTTCTTC.

The CDR3 region is CASSYALGQDSYEQYF. The CDR3 DNA reads TGTGCCAGCAGTTATGCATTAGGACAGGACTCCTACGAGCAGTACTTC. J is TRBJ2-7 and V is TRBV6-6, with TRBD1 matching over 7 bases. The CDR3 extends over 16 amino acids. The germline CDR1 and CDR2 sequences are MNHNY and SVGAGI (reference sequence). J gave up 0 bases and V 3 bases, and 8 bases lay outside the gene matches.

The chain recombines TRBV11-2 with TRBJ2-7; D unresolved. Germline V gene data show CDR1 as SGHAT and CDR2 as FQNNGV. CDR3 length: 13 amino acids. V lost 1 base, J lost 3 bases, and 7 bases lay in between. The CDR3 here is CASSLGAGYEQYF. The DNA for the CDR3 is TGTGCCAGCAGCTTAGGTGCAGGCTACGAGCAGTACTTC.

In this sample, this clone turned up a few times. This chain connects TRBV15 to TRBJ1-2, with D possibly TRBD1 on 5 matching bases. This CDR3 has 12 amino acids. Per germline, CDR1 LNHNV and CDR2 YYDKDF (reference sequence). V was clipped by 0 bases and J by 7 bases, with 6 bases between them. As DNA, the CDR3 is TGTGCCACCAGCAGAGACAGGGTTGGCTACACCTTC. The encoded protein is CATSRDRVGYTF.

The CDR3 here is CAIRTGWNEQFF. CDR3 nucleotides: TGTGCCATTAGGACAGGGTGGAATGAGCAGTTCTTC. This rearrangement joins TRBV19 to TRBJ2-1; TRBD1 matches at 8 bases. The junction had 6 bases not matched to a gene; V was cut back by 10 bases and J by 7 bases. Looked up from germline, CDR1 is LNHDA and CDR2 is SQIVND (reference sequence). This CDR3 contains 12 residues.

This clone has just one count. The chain recombines TRBV5-1 with TRBJ2-1, with TRBD2 as a possible D gene (5 bases). Per germline, CDR1 SGHRS and CDR2 YFSETQ. Trimming took 4 bases from V and 0 from J, leaving 20 bases between them. CDR3 length: 18 amino acids. The CDR3 coding sequence is TGCGCCAGCAGCACCAACTTAGCGTGGGGAACCTCCTACAATGAGCAGTTCTTC. Its translation: CASSTNLAWGTSYNEQFF.

This rearrangement joins TRBV18 to TRBJ2-3, with TRBD1 identical over 9 bases. This CDR3 region has 16 residues. J lost 4 bases, V lost 3 bases, and 8 bases had no gene match. Germline V CDR1 and CDR2: KGHSH, LQKENI. For the CDR3, the DNA is TGTGCCAGCTCACCTGCCGGGACAGGGATCCCAGATACGCAGTATTTT. Translated: CASSPAGTGIPDTQYF.

This chain joins TRBV18 and TRBJ1-1; 7 bases fit TRBD1. CDR1 and CDR2 from the germline V gene are KGHSH and LQKENI. Trimming at V came to 1 base and at J to 6 bases, leaving 5 bases not matched to a gene. The CDR3 totals 14 residues. The CDR3 bases are TGTGCCAGCTCACCACTTCAGGGGGTCGCTGAAGCTTTCTTT. Encoded protein: CASSPLQGVAEAFF.

The chain recombines TRBV15 with TRBJ1-1, with unresolved D. The CDR3 has 15 residues. V lost 0 bases and J 1 base, leaving 9 bases between the germline ends. The V gene's germline CDR1 is LNHNV and CDR2 YYDKDF (reference sequence). CDR3 amino acids: CATSRDLRGNTEAFF. CDR3 sequence (DNA): TGTGCCACCAGCAGAGATTTACGTGGGAACACTGAAGCTTTCTTT.

The rearrangement uses TRBV11-2 and TRBJ2-7, with 8 positions matching TRBD2. V lost 3 bases and J lost 5; bases outside the gene matches: 6. There are 14 residues in the CDR3. CDR1 is SGHAT, CDR2 FQNNGV, per germline. The CDR3 coding sequence is TGTGCCAGCAGCTTCGGACTAGCTAGAAACGAGCAGTACTTC. Translated, it gives CASSFGLARNEQYF. Full variable domain (outside the CDR3, taken from reference TRBV11-2 and TRBJ2-7): EAGVAQSPRYKIIEKRQSVAFWCNPISGHATLYWYQQILGQGPKLLIQFQNNGVVDDSQLPKDRFSAERLKGVDSTLKIQPAKLEDSAVYLCASSFGLARNEQYFGPGTRLTVT.

The chain employs TRBV7-8 and TRBJ2-7; weak D call: TRBD2 (5 bases). The CDR3 sequence is 13 residues long. Germline lookup yields CDR1 SGHVS and CDR2 FQNEAQ. V dropped 2 bases and J dropped 3 bases, with 8 bases sitting between them. Written as DNA, the CDR3 is TGTGCCAGCAGCTTAAGAGGGTACTACGAGCAGTACTTC. This encodes CASSLRGYYEQYF.

Here the CDR3 reads CASSLAGGVRGNEQFF. The CDR3 DNA is TGTGCCAGCAGCTTGGCCGGCGGGGTCAGAGGCAATGAGCAGTTCTTC. The chain combines TRBV5-4 with TRBJ2-1, with a tentative D call TRBD2 (6 bases). CDR1 and CDR2 (germline): SGHNT, YYREEE (reference sequence). Trimming took off 0 bases at V and 6 bases at J, with 16 bases between the two ends. This CDR3 spans 16 amino acids.